This T cell receptor beta chain was profiled in a study of T cell repertoires in ileal Crohn's disease (dated by TCRdb to the late 2010s). Regarding the complete study: The median duration of disease was around 8 years, and at the time of surgery approximately 34% of patients were active smokers. All patients had surgery for a complication: stricturing disease in approximately 61% and penetrating disease in roughly 39%. Postoperative therapy was given to about half of the patients, with thiopurines administered to over 10 patients and anti-TNF agents administered to under 20 patients. TCR repertoire analysis was performed in around 61 Crohn's disease patients drawn from a prospective multicentre cohort. Running in parallel with the study was a multicentre cohort set up to find predictors of early endoscopic recurrence following ileocolonic resection. A Rutgeerts score above i0 was used to define endoscopic postoperative recurrence. A total of 170 or so mucosal samples from some 60 patients were sequenced, collected from several sites on the surgical specimen and at postoperative endoscopy.

As to this clone: Its cognate antigen has yet to be identified. No base-level quality is on record; no much larger clone is a single base apart.

Paper-wide results and their limitations: Only a subgroup of patients, of unstated size, had mucosal CD4 and CD8 T cells sorted and sequenced. A significantly higher proportion of clonal expansions was observed in active smokers at surgery than in non-smokers (25.9% vs 17.9%, p=0.02). Sorted CD8 T cells carried more high-frequency clones than CD4 T cells, suggesting mucosal expansions were mainly CD8. Higher percentages of high-frequency clones at the time of surgery were linked to endoscopic recurrence, and every patient with clonality above 26.8% (18/57) had recurrence.

For commercial TCRB immunosequencing, about 500 nanograms of biopsy DNA were submitted for each sample. Adaptive Biotechnology amplified CDR3 regions from genomic DNA with a two-step multiplex PCR that controlled for amplification bias. The first PCR used primers for every V and J gene segment; the second PCR added barcodes and Illumina adapters. CDR3 libraries were sequenced using an Illumina instrument. From the authors' description of their analysis: The analysis used both the pipelines supplied by the vendor and custom analysis of the raw data in R/Bioconductor with R version 3.3.0. Clonality, which ranges from 0 to 1, was calculated as the inverse of the normalised Shannon entropy across all productive clones. High-frequency clones were defined as the share of the repertoire taken up by the top 100 clones, keeping only clones that passed a 95% confidence test. Overlap between samples was measured with the Morisita-Horn index, while repertoire diversity was measured with the Simpson index. TCRdb's version of the immuneACCESS table is confined to in-frame rearrangements and falls short of the full clone set. An unresolved V gene accounts for under half of the shortfall where checked; the remainder is of unknown origin. The V and J calls and the clone size are those of that table, but D and trimming were determined from the DNA. The sample yields about 2,400 clones; approximately 85% were counted once. Around 7% of the sample is taken by the ten largest.

Spanning cysteine to phenylalanine, the CDR3 consists of 15 amino acids. Just the 45-base CDR3 DNA is kept, in frame starting at base 1. Relative to germline, V is missing 5 bases and J is missing 5 bases, with 8 bases of the junction outside any gene match. The germline V gene specifies SNHLY as CDR1 and FYNNEI as CDR2. Eligible patients were adults with ileal or ileocolonic Crohn's disease who had an indication for ileocolonic resection. Whole ileal mucosal biopsies were stored frozen at -80°C before DNA extraction. A TRizol-based method was used to extract genomic DNA from the frozen whole biopsies, and the DNA was quantified with a NanoDrop 2000 spectrophotometer.

Sequencing was done on a sample of ileal tissue. This sequence was found in an adult with Crohn's disease. In this chain, TRBV2 is recombined with TRBJ2-5, and TRBD2 aligns with 10 junction nucleotides. The nucleotide sequence is TGTGCCAGCAGTAGCAACAGAGCGGGAGGGGAGACCCAGTACTTC. Protein translation: CASSSNRAGGETQYF.